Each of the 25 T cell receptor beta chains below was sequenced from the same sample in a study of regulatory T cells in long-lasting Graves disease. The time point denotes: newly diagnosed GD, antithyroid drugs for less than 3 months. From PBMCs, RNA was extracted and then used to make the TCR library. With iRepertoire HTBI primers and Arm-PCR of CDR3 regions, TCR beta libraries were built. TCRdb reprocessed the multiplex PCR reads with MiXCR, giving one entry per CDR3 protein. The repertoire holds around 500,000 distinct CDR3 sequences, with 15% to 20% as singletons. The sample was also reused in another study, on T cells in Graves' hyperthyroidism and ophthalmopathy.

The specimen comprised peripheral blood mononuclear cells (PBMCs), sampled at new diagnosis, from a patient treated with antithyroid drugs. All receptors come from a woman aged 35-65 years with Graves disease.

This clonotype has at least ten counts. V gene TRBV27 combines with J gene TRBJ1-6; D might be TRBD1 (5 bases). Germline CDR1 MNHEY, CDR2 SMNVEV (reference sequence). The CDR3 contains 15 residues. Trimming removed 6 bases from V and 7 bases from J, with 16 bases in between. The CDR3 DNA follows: TGTGCCAGCAGAGAGGCCGGGACGGGAAATTCACCCCTCCACTTT. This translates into CASREAGTGNSPLHF.

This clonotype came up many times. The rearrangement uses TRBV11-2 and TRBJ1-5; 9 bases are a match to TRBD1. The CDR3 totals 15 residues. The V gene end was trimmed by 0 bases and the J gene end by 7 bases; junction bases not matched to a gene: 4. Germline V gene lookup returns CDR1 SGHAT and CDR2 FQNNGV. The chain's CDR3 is CASSLDGTGRQPQHF. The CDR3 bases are TGTGCCAGCAGCTTAGACGGGACAGGGAGGCAGCCCCAGCATTTT.

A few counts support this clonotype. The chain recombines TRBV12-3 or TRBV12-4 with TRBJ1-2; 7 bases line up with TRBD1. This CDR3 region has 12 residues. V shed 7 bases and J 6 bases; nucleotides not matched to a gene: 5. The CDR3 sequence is CASTLTGNGYTF. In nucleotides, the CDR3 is TGTGCCAGCACCCTGACAGGGAATGGCTACACCTTC.

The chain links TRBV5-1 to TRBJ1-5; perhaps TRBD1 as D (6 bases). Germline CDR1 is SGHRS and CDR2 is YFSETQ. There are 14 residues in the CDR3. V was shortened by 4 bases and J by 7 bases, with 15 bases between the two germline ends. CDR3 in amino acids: CASSETGAQQPQHF. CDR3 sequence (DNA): TGCGCCAGCAGCGAGACAGGTGCCCAACAGCCCCAGCATTTT.

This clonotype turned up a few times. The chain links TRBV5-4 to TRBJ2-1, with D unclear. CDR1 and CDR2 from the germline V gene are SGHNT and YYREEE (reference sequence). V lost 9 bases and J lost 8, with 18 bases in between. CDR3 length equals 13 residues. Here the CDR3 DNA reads TGTGCCACCACTTATTGGCATGTGGATGAGCAGTTCTTC. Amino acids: CATTYWHVDEQFF.

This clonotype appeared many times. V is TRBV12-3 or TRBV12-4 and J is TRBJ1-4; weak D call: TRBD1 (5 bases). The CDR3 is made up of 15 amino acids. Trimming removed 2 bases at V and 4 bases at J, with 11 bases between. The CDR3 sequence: CASSLNSGGNEKLFF. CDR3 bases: TGTGCCAGCAGTTTAAACTCTGGGGGTAATGAAAAACTGTTTTTT.

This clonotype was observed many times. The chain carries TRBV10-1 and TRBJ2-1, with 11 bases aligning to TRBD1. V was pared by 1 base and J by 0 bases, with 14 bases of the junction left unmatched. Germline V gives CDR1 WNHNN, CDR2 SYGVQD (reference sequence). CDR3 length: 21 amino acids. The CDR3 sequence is CASSEFKWDRGIESSYNEQFF. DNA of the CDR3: TGCGCCAGCAGTGAGTTTAAATGGGACAGGGGGATTGAGAGCTCCTACAATGAGCAGTTCTTC.

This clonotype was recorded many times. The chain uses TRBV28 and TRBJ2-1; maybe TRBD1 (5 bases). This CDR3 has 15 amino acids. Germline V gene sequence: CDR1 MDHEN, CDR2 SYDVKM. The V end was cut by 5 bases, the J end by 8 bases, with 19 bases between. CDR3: CASSLGAWTADEQFF. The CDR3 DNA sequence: TGTGCCAGCAGTCTAGGGGCGTGGACGGCGGATGAGCAGTTCTTC.

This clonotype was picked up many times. CDR3 residues: CSGLQQETQYF. The CDR3 nucleotides are TGCAGTGGGTTGCAGCAAGAGACCCAGTACTTC. The chain joins TRBV20-1 to TRBJ2-5; D is undetermined. There are 11 residues in the CDR3. The germline V gene encodes CDR1 DFQATT and CDR2 SNEGSKA (reference sequence). V dropped 7 bases and J dropped 2 bases, with 8 bases sitting between them.

The CDR3 DNA reads TGTGCCAGCAGCTTCCTGACCAATCAGCCCCAGCATTTT. It is translated as CASSFLTNQPQHF. This chain connects TRBV7-9 to TRBJ1-5; D not resolved. The CDR3 contains 13 residues. V was trimmed by 3 bases and J by 3 bases, leaving 6 bases between them. Per germline, CDR1 SEHNR and CDR2 FQNEAQ (reference sequence).

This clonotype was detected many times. The CDR3, as DNA: TGTGCCAGTAGTAGGACACCGACGACTAACTATGGCTACACCTTC. Its translation is CASSRTPTTNYGYTF. The V gene is TRBV19, the J gene TRBJ1-2, with TRBD1 as a possible D gene (5 bases). V gave up 4 bases and J gave up 0 bases, with 12 bases separating them. The CDR3 totals 15 residues. Germline V gene data show CDR1 as LNHDA and CDR2 as SQIVND (reference sequence).

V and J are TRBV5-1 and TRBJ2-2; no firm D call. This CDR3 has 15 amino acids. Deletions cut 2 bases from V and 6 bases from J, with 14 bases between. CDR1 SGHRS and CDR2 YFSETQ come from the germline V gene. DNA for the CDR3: TGCGCCAGCAGCTTTTTACCTAGTTCCCCCGGGGAGCTGTTTTTT. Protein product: CASSFLPSSPGELFF.

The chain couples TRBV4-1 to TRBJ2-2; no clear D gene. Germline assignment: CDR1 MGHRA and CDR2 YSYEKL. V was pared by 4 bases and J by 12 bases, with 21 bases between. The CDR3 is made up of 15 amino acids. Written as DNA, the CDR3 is TGCGCCAGCAGCCTCCTCGTGGTAGGCCGGCTCAAGCTGTTTTTT. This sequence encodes CASSLLVVGRLKLFF.

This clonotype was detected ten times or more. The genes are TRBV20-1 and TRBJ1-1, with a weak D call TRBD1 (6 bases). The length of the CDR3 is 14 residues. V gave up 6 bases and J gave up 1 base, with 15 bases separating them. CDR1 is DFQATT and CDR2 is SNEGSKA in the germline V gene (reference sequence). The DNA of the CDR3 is TGCAGTGCCATGGACGGGACAACGAACACTGAAGCTTTCTTT. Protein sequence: CSAMDGTTNTEAFF.

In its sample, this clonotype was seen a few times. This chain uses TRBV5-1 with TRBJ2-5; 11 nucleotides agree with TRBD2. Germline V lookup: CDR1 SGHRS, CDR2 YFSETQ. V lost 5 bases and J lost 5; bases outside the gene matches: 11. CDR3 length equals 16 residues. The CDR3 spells CASSLQLAGAGETQYF. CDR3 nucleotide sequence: TGCGCCAGCAGTTTGCAACTAGCGGGGGCCGGGGAGACCCAGTACTTC.

In DNA form, the CDR3 reads TGTGCCAGCAGCTACAGGGCCACCATCCCTCACTTT. Translating gives CASSYRATIPHF. The chain links TRBV28 to TRBJ1-6; perhaps TRBD1 as D (6 bases). The CDR3 length is 12 residues. Trimming stripped 6 bases from V and 19 bases from J, with 19 bases between. CDR1 is MDHEN and CDR2 is SYDVKM in the germline V gene.

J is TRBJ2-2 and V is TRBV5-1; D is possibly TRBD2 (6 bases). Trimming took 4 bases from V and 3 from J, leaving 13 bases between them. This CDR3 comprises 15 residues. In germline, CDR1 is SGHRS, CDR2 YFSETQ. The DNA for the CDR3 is TGCGCCAGCAGCCAACGCTGGGGGGACACCGGGGAGCTGTTTTTT. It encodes CASSQRWGDTGELFF.

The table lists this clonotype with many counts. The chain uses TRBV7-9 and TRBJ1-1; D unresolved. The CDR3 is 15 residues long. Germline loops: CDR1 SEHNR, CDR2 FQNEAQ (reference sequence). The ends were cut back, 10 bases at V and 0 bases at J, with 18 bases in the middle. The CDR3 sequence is CAIRPSGSLNTEAFF. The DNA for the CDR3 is TGTGCCATCCGGCCTAGCGGGAGTTTGAACACTGAAGCTTTCTTT.

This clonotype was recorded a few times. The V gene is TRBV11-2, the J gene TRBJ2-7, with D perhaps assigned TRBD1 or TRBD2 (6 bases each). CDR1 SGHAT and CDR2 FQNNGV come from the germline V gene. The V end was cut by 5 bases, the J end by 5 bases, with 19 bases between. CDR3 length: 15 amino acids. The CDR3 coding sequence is TGTGCCAGCAGCCCCCTGAGGGGGGCAAAAAACGAGCAGTACTTC. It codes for CASSPLRGAKNEQYF. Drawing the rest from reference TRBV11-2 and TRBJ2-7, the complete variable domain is EAGVAQSPRYKIIEKRQSVAFWCNPISGHATLYWYQQILGQGPKLLIQFQNNGVVDDSQLPKDRFSAERLKGVDSTLKIQPAKLEDSAVYLCASSPLRGAKNEQYFGPGTRLTVT.

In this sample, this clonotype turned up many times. CDR3 nucleotide sequence: TGTGCCAGCAGTTCACCTCTAGCGGGGGAGACCCAGTACTTC. Its translation is CASSSPLAGETQYF. The gene calls are TRBV6-5 and TRBJ2-5; TRBD2 aligns across 9 bases. V was pared by 4 bases and J by 5 bases, with 5 bases of the junction left unmatched. The CDR3 has 14 residues. Germline CDR1 is MNHEY and CDR2 is SVGAGI.

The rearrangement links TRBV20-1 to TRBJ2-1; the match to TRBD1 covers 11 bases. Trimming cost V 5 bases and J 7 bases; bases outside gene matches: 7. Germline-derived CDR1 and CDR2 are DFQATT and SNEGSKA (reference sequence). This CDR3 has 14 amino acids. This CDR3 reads CSAVDRGQRNEQFF. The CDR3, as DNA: TGCAGTGCTGTGGACAGGGGGCAGAGGAATGAGCAGTTCTTC.

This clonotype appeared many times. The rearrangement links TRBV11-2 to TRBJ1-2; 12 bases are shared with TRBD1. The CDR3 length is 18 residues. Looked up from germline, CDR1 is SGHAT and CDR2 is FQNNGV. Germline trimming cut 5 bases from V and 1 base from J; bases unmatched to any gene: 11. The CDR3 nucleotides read TGTGCCAGCAGCCGACGGGACAGGGGGCTCGAATTTAACTATGGCTACACCTTC. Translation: CASSRRDRGLEFNYGYTF.

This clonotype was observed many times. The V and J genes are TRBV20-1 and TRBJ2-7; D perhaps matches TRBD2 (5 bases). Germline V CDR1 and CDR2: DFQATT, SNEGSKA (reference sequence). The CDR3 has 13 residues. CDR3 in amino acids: CRLLEGTPYEQYF. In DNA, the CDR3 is TGCAGGCTTTTAGAGGGAACCCCCTACGAGCAGTACTTC.

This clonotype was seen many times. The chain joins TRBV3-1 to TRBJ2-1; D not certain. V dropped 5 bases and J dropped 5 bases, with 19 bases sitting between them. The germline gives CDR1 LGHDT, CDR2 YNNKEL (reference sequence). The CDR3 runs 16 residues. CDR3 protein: CASSFQPALKDNEQFF. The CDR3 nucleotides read TGTGCCAGCAGCTTCCAACCCGCCCTTAAAGACAATGAGCAGTTCTTC.

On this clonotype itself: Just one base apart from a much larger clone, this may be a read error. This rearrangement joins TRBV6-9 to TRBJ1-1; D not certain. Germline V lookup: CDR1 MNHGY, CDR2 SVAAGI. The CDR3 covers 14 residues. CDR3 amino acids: CAGSYGVGNTEAFF. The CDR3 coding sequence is TGTGCCGGCAGTTACGGGGTGGGGAACACTGAAGCTTTCTTT.